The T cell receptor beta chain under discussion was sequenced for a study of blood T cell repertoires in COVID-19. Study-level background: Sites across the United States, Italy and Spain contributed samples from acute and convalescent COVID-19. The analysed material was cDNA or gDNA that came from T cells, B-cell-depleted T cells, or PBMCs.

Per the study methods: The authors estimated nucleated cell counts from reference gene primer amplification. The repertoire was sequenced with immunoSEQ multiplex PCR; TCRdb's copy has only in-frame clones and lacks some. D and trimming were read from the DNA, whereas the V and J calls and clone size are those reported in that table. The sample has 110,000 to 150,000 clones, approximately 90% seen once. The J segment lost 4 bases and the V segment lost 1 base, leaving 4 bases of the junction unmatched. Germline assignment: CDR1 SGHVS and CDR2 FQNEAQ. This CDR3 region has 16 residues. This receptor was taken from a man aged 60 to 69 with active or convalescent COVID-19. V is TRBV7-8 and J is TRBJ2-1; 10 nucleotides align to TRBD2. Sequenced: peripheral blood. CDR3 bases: TGTGCCAGCAGCTTAGAAGCGGGACTAGCGTACAATGAGCAGTTCTTC. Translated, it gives CASSLEAGLAYNEQFF.